What follows are 10 T cell receptor beta chains derived from one specimen sequenced in a study of blood T cell repertoires in COVID-19. Profiling relied on immunoSEQ multiplex PCR, and the TCRdb table lists in-frame clones only, not all of them. The sample lists around 72,000 clones, 91% occurring once. The sequenced sample was peripheral blood. These receptors were taken from a human donor with active COVID-19. The donor label of this sample is uncertain.

The V call is TRBV28, the J call TRBJ2-5; 10 bases are shared with TRBD2. Germline trimming cut 10 bases from V and 4 bases from J; bases unmatched to any gene: 6. CDR1 is MDHEN, CDR2 SYDVKM, per germline. The length of the CDR3 is 13 residues. CDR3 in amino acids: CATLAGGGETQYF. The CDR3 coding sequence is TGTGCCACTTTAGCGGGAGGCGGAGAGACCCAGTACTTC. Full variable domain (rest looked up from reference TRBV28 and TRBJ2-5): DVKVTQSSRYLVKRTGEKVFLECVQDMDHENMFWYRQDPGLGLRLIYFSYDVKMKEKGDIPEGYSVSREKKERFSLILESASTNQTSMYLCATLAGGGETQYFGPGTRLLVL.

V is TRBV27 and J is TRBJ2-2, with D maybe TRBD1 (6 bases). The CDR3 loop spans 16 amino acids. Germline values: CDR1 MNHEY, CDR2 SMNVEV (reference sequence). Trimming pared 6 bases from V and 5 bases from J, leaving 19 bases between. The CDR3 bases are TGTGCCAGCAGCATCACAGGGCCCCCGATTACCGGGGAGCTGTTTTTT. Its protein is CASSITGPPITGELFF.

The chain joins TRBV7-8 to TRBJ2-6; D is possibly TRBD2 (7 bases). V dropped 3 bases and J dropped 3 bases, with 12 bases sitting between them. This CDR3 is 16 amino acids long. CDR1 is SGHVS, CDR2 FQNEAQ, per germline. CDR3 loop: CASSLGGPSGANVLTF. In nucleotides, the CDR3 is TGTGCCAGCAGCTTGGGGGGGCCTAGTGGGGCCAACGTCCTGACTTTC. The full variable domain, in which reference TRBV7-8 and TRBJ2-6 provide the parts outside the CDR3, is GAGVSQSPRYKVAKRGQDVALRCDPISGHVSLFWYQQALGQGPEFLTYFQNEAQLDKSGLPSDRFFAERPEGSVSTLKIQRTQQEDSAVYLCASSLGGPSGANVLTFGAGSRLTVL.

The chain links TRBV28 to TRBJ1-2; D gene unclear. V dropped 6 bases and J dropped 4 bases, with 18 bases sitting between them. This CDR3 spans 15 amino acids. Germline-derived CDR1 and CDR2 are MDHEN and SYDVKM. CDR3 DNA: TGTGCCAGCAGCCCCTCGACTGAGGGCGGCTATGGCTACACCTTC. Translating gives CASSPSTEGGYGYTF.

The rearrangement joins TRBV7-8 to TRBJ2-7, with 8 bases that match TRBD1. The germline CDR1 and CDR2 sequences are SGHVS and FQNEAQ. V was pared by 2 bases and J by 0 bases, with 0 bases of the junction left unmatched. This CDR3 has 14 amino acids. The CDR3 region has the DNA TGTGCCAGCAGCTTACAGGGGGCCTCCTACGAGCAGTACTTC. Its protein is CASSLQGASYEQYF. The variable domain in full, completed from reference TRBV7-8 and TRBJ2-7, reads GAGVSQSPRYKVAKRGQDVALRCDPISGHVSLFWYQQALGQGPEFLTYFQNEAQLDKSGLPSDRFFAERPEGSVSTLKIQRTQQEDSAVYLCASSLQGASYEQYFGPGTRLTVT.

The V call is TRBV7-9, the J call TRBJ2-7; 8 bases agree with TRBD1. Per germline, CDR1 SEHNR and CDR2 FQNEAQ (reference sequence). The V segment lost 1 base and the J segment 6 bases; nucleotides outside the gene matches: 2. The length of the CDR3 is 13 residues. The CDR3 reads CASSLDRGAEQYF. CDR3 DNA sequence: TGTGCCAGCAGCTTAGACAGGGGGGCCGAGCAGTACTTC.

V gene TRBV7-6 combines with J gene TRBJ2-1; 8 bases match TRBD2. The CDR3 loop spans 15 amino acids. CDR1 is SGHVS, CDR2 FNYEAQ, per germline. Trimming at V came to 5 bases and at J to 3 bases, leaving 6 bases not matched to a gene. CDR3 bases: TGTGCCAGCAGCAAGAGCGGGAGTAGCTACAATGAGCAGTTCTTC. Its translation: CASSKSGSSYNEQFF.

The CDR3 coding sequence is TGTGCCAGCAACCAGGGTGTGGAGCAGTACTTC. Its translation: CASNQGVEQYF. The rearrangement joins TRBV28 to TRBJ2-7; possibly TRBD1 for D (5 bases). Trimming left V 7 bases short and J 7 bases short, with 11 bases between. From germline, CDR1 is MDHEN and CDR2 SYDVKM. The CDR3 is 11 amino acids.

The chain carries TRBV9 and TRBJ1-5; 7 bases match TRBD1. V was clipped by 3 bases and J by 7 bases; unmatched bases: 7. The CDR3 loop spans 14 amino acids. Germline V gene data show CDR1 as SGDLS and CDR2 as YYNGEE. The CDR3 bases are TGTGCCAGCAGCGAGACAGGGAGGAACCAGCCCCAGCATTTT. This codes for CASSETGRNQPQHF. Full variable domain (remainder filled in from reference TRBV9 and TRBJ1-5): DSGVTQTPKHLITATGQRVTLRCSPRSGDLSVYWYQQSLDQGLQFLIQYYNGEERAKGNILERFSAQQFPDLHSELNLSSLELGDSALYFCASSETGRNQPQHFGDGTRLSIL.

For the CDR3, the DNA is TGCAGCGTAACCGGGACAGGGAGCTACAATGAGCAGTTCTTC. Encoded protein: CSVTGTGSYNEQFF. The rearrangement joins TRBV29-1 to TRBJ2-1, with 9 bases aligning to TRBD1. Germline assignment: CDR1 SQVTM and CDR2 ANQGSEA. V shed 6 bases and J 3 bases; nucleotides not matched to a gene: 6. The CDR3 is 14 residues long.